This T cell receptor (beta chain) was documented in a study of early T cells in non-severe SARS-CoV-2 infection. In TCRdb, the 5' RACE reads were re-called with MiXCR into one record per CDR3 protein. The data show 30,000 to 40,000 distinct CDR3 sequences, about 5.5% seen once. V trimming: 1 base; J trimming: 7 bases; junction bases outside the gene matches: 9. This CDR3 has 15 amino acids. CDR1 and CDR2 from the germline V gene are MGHRA and YSYEKL. In this sample, this clonotype turned up many times. The chain is built from TRBV4-1 and TRBJ2-5; TRBD2 agrees at 7 bases. The specimen was whole blood, collected at baseline. The sequence was collected from an adult who was a healthcare worker with PCR-confirmed SARS-CoV-2 infection or an uninfected control (not recorded which). Here the CDR3 DNA reads TGCGCCAGCAGCCAAGTACCTAGCGGATTAGGGACCCAGTACTTC. Amino acids: CASSQVPSGLGTQYF.